A single sample gave rise to the 26 T cell receptor beta chains below, sequenced in a study of cytomegalovirus exposure and HLA in healthy donors (dated by TCRdb to 2016 to 2017). Library preparation employed the immunoSEQ multiplex PCR assay. TCRdb obtained this table from immuneACCESS and retained in-frame rearrangements with V and J assigned. These tables miss some clones; where compared with another copy, unresolved V genes account for less than half of the shortfall, and the remainder is unexplained. For this sample the table gives roughly 180,000 clones, of which about 80% were detected only once. The ten largest account for approximately 7% of the sample. The sequencing sample was made of PBMCs. These receptors were collected from a man aged 18 to 29 in good health and CMV-seropositive.

This chain joins TRBV15 and TRBJ2-1, with 14 nucleotides matching TRBD2. Germline trimming cut 8 bases from V and 7 bases from J; bases unmatched to any gene: 7. Looked up from germline, CDR1 is LNHNV and CDR2 is YYDKDF (reference sequence). The CDR3 is 15 amino acids. The CDR3 DNA is TGTGCCACCTGCACCGGGACTAGCGGGAGAAATGAGCAGTTCTTC. Translating it yields CATCTGTSGRNEQFF. Looking up the rest from reference TRBV15 and TRBJ2-1 gives the full variable domain: DAMVIQNPRYQVTQFGKPVTLSCSQTLNHNVMYWYQQKSSQAPKLLFHYYDKDFNNEADTPDNFQSRRPNTSFCFLDIRSPGLGDTAMYLCATCTGTSGRNEQFFGPGTRLTVL.

This chain links TRBV27 with TRBJ2-7, with 12 bases aligning to TRBD2. Germline-derived CDR1 and CDR2 are MNHEY and SMNVEV (reference sequence). Trimming removed 5 bases from V and 4 bases from J; junction bases left unmatched: 6. CDR3 length equals 15 residues. CDR3 residues: CASSETSGSRYEQYF. CDR3 sequence (DNA): TGTGCCAGCAGTGAGACTAGCGGGAGTCGGTACGAGCAGTACTTC.

This CDR3 reads CASRLAGGTYEQYF. DNA of the CDR3: TGTGCCAGCAGATTAGCAGGAGGAACCTACGAGCAGTACTTC. The rearrangement links TRBV5-4 to TRBJ2-7; TRBD2 is a possible D gene (5 bases). The CDR3 totals 14 residues. Germline V gene sequence: CDR1 SGHNT, CDR2 YYREEE (reference sequence). The ends were cut back, 5 bases at V and 2 bases at J, with 14 bases in the middle. The complete variable domain, with remaining parts taken from reference TRBV5-4 and TRBJ2-7, reads ETGVTQSPTHLIKTRGQQVTLRCSSQSGHNTVSWYQQALGQGPQFIFQYYREEENGRGNFPPRFSGLQFPNYSSELNVNALELDDSALYLCASRLAGGTYEQYFGPGTRLTVT.

The genes are TRBV6-5 and TRBJ2-7, with a tentative D call TRBD2 (6 bases). The CDR3 loop spans 14 amino acids. Germline CDR1 is MNHEY and CDR2 is SVGAGI. Trimming removed 6 bases from V and 2 bases from J, with 14 bases in between. CDR3: CASSPREITYEQYF. In nucleotides, the CDR3 is TGTGCCAGCAGCCCCCGGGAGATCACCTACGAGCAGTACTTC.

CDR3 nucleotides: TGTGCCAGCAGCTTGAGGGACAGACCGAAAGAGACCCAGTACTTC. Protein product: CASSLRDRPKETQYF. J is TRBJ2-5 and V is TRBV5-4, with TRBD1 matching over 7 bases. CDR1 and CDR2 (germline): SGHNT, YYREEE (reference sequence). CDR3 length equals 15 residues. Trimming at V came to 1 base and at J to 3 bases, leaving 6 bases not matched to a gene.

The V gene is TRBV6-5, the J gene TRBJ2-7, with TRBD2 identical over 7 bases. Trimming at V came to 10 bases and at J to 5 bases, leaving 11 bases not matched to a gene. Looked up from germline, CDR1 is MNHEY and CDR2 is SVGAGI. CDR3 size: 13 residues. CDR3 nucleotide sequence: TGTGCCACCGGTGGGGGGGAAATCAACGAGCAGTACTTC. Its translation is CATGGGEINEQYF.

The gene calls are TRBV15 and TRBJ1-1, with 7 bases identical to TRBD1. The CDR3 has 14 residues. From germline, CDR1 is LNHNV and CDR2 YYDKDF (reference sequence). Unmatched junction bases numbered 6, after V lost 4 bases and J lost 4 bases. The CDR3 here is CATSIRGRVTEAFF. The CDR3 nucleotides read TGTGCCACCAGCATAAGGGGGCGGGTCACTGAAGCTTTCTTT.

This clone has only a few counts. The genes are TRBV6-5 and TRBJ1-5, with D tentatively TRBD1 (5 bases). Trimming removed 7 bases from V and 7 bases from J, with 11 bases in between. Germline V lookup: CDR1 MNHEY, CDR2 SVGAGI. The CDR3 runs 12 residues. CDR3 sequence (DNA): TGTGCCAGCAAAAGGGGCGGCCAGCCCCAGCATTTT. It specifies CASKRGGQPQHF.

The rearrangement joins TRBV2 to TRBJ2-7, with 14 bases lining up with TRBD2. There are 14 residues in the CDR3. The germline V gene encodes CDR1 SNHLY and CDR2 FYNNEI. Trimming took 6 bases from V and 4 from J; bases not matched to a gene: 2. The CDR3: CASRRTSGRYEQYF. CDR3 nucleotides: TGTGCCAGCAGGCGGACTAGCGGGAGGTACGAGCAGTACTTC.

The rearrangement uses TRBV19 and TRBJ1-3; no definite D call. CDR1 and CDR2 (germline): LNHDA, SQIVND (reference sequence). V was trimmed by 4 bases and J by 0 bases, leaving 16 bases between them. This CDR3 comprises 17 residues. CDR3 in amino acids: CASSRSVSGSSGNTIYF. The CDR3 nucleotides read TGTGCCAGTAGTAGGTCGGTCAGCGGGAGCTCTGGAAACACCATATATTTT.

The genes are TRBV5-5 and TRBJ2-7; D is uncertain. The length of the CDR3 is 11 residues. The germline V gene encodes CDR1 SGHKS and CDR2 YYEKEE (reference sequence). V lost 3 bases to trimming and J lost 6 bases, with 7 bases between them. The CDR3: CASSSLSEQYF. CDR3 in DNA: TGTGCCAGCAGCTCCCTTAGCGAGCAGTACTTC.

This chain joins TRBV2 and TRBJ1-5; weak D call: TRBD1 (5 bases). The germline V gene encodes CDR1 SNHLY and CDR2 FYNNEI. V gave up 6 bases and J gave up 6 bases, with 18 bases separating them. This CDR3 has 15 amino acids. The CDR3 nucleotides are TGTGCCAGCAGGGCCCTGCGGGGGACGGGTCAGCCCCAGCATTTT. Translated, it gives CASRALRGTGQPQHF. The variable domain in full, with the rest retrieved from reference TRBV2 and TRBJ1-5, is EPEVTQTPSHQVTQMGQEVILRCVPISNHLYFYWYRQILGQKVEFLVSFYNNEISEKSEIFDDQFSVERPDGSNFTLKIRSTKLEDSAMYFCASRALRGTGQPQHFGDGTRLSIL.

This chain uses TRBV27 with TRBJ2-7; TRBD1 is a possible D gene (5 bases). The V and J ends lost 5 bases and 0 bases respectively, with 11 bases between them. CDR3 length: 14 residues. Germline-derived CDR1 and CDR2 are MNHEY and SMNVEV (reference sequence). The CDR3 here is CASSDRPGSYEQYF. CDR3 nucleotides: TGTGCCAGCAGTGACAGACCGGGCTCCTACGAGCAGTACTTC.

The chain carries TRBV7-2 and TRBJ2-2; 9 bases agree with TRBD1. The CDR3 extends over 16 amino acids. V was clipped by 5 bases and J by 5 bases; unmatched bases: 9. CDR1 is SGHTA, CDR2 FQGNSA, per germline. Written as DNA, the CDR3 is TGTGCCAGCAGCCCCCGGGACAGGGCAGTGACCGGGGAGCTGTTTTTT. This sequence encodes CASSPRDRAVTGELFF. The full variable domain, rest sourced from reference TRBV7-2 and TRBJ2-2, is GAGVSQSPSNKVTEKGKDVELRCDPISGHTALYWYRQSLGQGLEFLIYFQGNSAPDKSGLPSDRFSAERTGGSVSTLTIQRTQQEDSAVYLCASSPRDRAVTGELFFGEGSRLTVL.

J is TRBJ2-7 and V is TRBV19, with TRBD1 matching over 8 bases. Germline CDR1 is LNHDA and CDR2 is SQIVND (reference sequence). The V and J ends lost 4 bases and 3 bases, in that order; junction bases with no gene match: 5. The CDR3 length is 14 residues. CDR3 sequence (DNA): TGTGCCAGTAGTAAAGCAGGGGGCTTCTACGAGCAGTACTTC. This sequence encodes CASSKAGGFYEQYF.

This rearrangement joins TRBV7-9 to TRBJ2-7; D unclear. The CDR3 spans 13 residues. The ends were cut back, 7 bases at V and 1 base at J, with 11 bases in the middle. Germline V gives CDR1 SEHNR, CDR2 FQNEAQ (reference sequence). The CDR3 protein is CASTPEVSYEQYF. In DNA form, the CDR3 reads TGTGCCAGCACCCCAGAAGTATCCTACGAGCAGTACTTC.

This sequence joins TRBV6-6 and TRBJ2-2; TRBD2 matches at 7 bases. V trimming: 9 bases; J trimming: 5 bases; junction bases outside the gene matches: 15. Germline V gives CDR1 MNHNY, CDR2 SVGAGI (reference sequence). The CDR3 is made up of 16 amino acids. The CDR3 loop is CASTSGEGRTTGELFF. The DNA of the CDR3 is TGTGCCAGTACCAGCGGGGAGGGAAGAACAACCGGGGAGCTGTTTTTT.

V gene TRBV19 combines with J gene TRBJ2-3; D is possibly TRBD2 (5 bases). V lost 9 bases and J 4 bases, leaving 14 bases between the germline ends. CDR3 length: 13 residues. Germline CDR1 LNHDA, CDR2 SQIVND (reference sequence). The CDR3: CARVERKPDTQYF. The CDR3 DNA reads TGTGCCAGAGTAGAGCGGAAACCAGATACGCAGTATTTT.

This chain uses TRBV13 with TRBJ2-1; 7 nucleotides agree with TRBD1. The germline CDR1 and CDR2 sequences are PRHDT and FYEKMQ (reference sequence). There are 14 residues in the CDR3. The trim removed 5 bases at V and 6 bases at J, leaving 7 bases unmatched. The CDR3 nucleotides are TGTGCCAGCAGCATCGGACAGGTTTTCAATGAGCAGTTCTTC. As protein: CASSIGQVFNEQFF.

This clone showed up many times. The chain links TRBV21-1 to TRBJ2-7; TRBD1 is taken as the D call from the table, unchecked against the DNA. TRBV21-1 is designated a pseudogene. The CDR3 loop spans 15 amino acids. As DNA, the CDR3 is TGTGCCAGCGGAAACGGGGGACAGGGCCGCTACGAGCAGTACTTC. Protein sequence: CASGNGGQGRYEQYF.

V usage is TRBV4-3 and J usage is TRBJ2-2; 9 nucleotides line up with TRBD2. Per germline, CDR1 LGHNA and CDR2 YSLEER. The trim removed 1 base at V and 6 bases at J, leaving 9 bases unmatched. The CDR3 sequence is 17 residues long. The CDR3 loop is CASSQGPSGITAGELFF. The CDR3 DNA is TGCGCCAGCAGCCAAGGACCTAGCGGGATTACCGCCGGGGAGCTGTTTTTT.

The V gene is TRBV9, the J gene TRBJ2-1; 12 nucleotides agree with TRBD2. J lost 9 bases, V lost 0 bases, and 7 bases had no gene match. The germline V gene encodes CDR1 SGDLS and CDR2 YYNGEE. This CDR3 has 16 amino acids. CDR3 DNA: TGTGCCAGCAGCGTAGAGGCTAGCGGGAGGGAGGGTGAGCAGTTCTTC. Translated, it gives CASSVEASGREGEQFF. The full variable domain, its missing parts supplied by reference TRBV9 and TRBJ2-1, is DSGVTQTPKHLITATGQRVTLRCSPRSGDLSVYWYQQSLDQGLQFLIQYYNGEERAKGNILERFSAQQFPDLHSELNLSSLELGDSALYFCASSVEASGREGEQFFGPGTRLTVL.

CDR3 coding DNA: TGCAGCGTTGCGGGCGGCGGGCAGCAGTTCTTC. Its translation is CSVAGGGQQFF. The chain joins TRBV29-1 to TRBJ2-1, with D perhaps matching TRBD2 (5 bases). Germline V lookup: CDR1 SQVTM, CDR2 ANQGSEA. The CDR3 loop spans 11 amino acids. The V end was cut by 4 bases, the J end by 11 bases, with 12 bases between.

This sequence joins TRBV7-9 and TRBJ2-7; 7 bases match TRBD2. CDR1 and CDR2 (germline): SEHNR, FQNEAQ (reference sequence). The CDR3 is 15 amino acids. J lost 3 bases, V lost 5 bases, and 10 bases had no gene match. CDR3 in amino acids: CASSPKGGSYYEQYF. The DNA for the CDR3 is TGTGCCAGCAGCCCCAAGGGCGGGAGTTACTACGAGCAGTACTTC.

The J gene is TRBJ2-1, the V gene TRBV27; 10 bases fit TRBD2. This CDR3 region has 14 residues. The germline V gene has CDR1 MNHEY and CDR2 SMNVEV (reference sequence). V shed 6 bases, J shed 1 base, and the junction held 0 bases outside the gene matches. CDR3 sequence reads: CASRLAGSYNEQFF. In DNA form, the CDR3 reads TGTGCCAGCAGACTAGCGGGGTCCTACAATGAGCAGTTCTTC.

This clone was observed a few times. V and J are TRBV29-1 and TRBJ2-7; 9 nucleotides line up with TRBD1. V shed 6 bases, J shed 3 bases, and the junction held 6 bases outside the gene matches. This CDR3 region has 13 residues. Per germline, CDR1 SQVTM and CDR2 ANQGSEA. Here the CDR3 DNA reads TGCAGCGTGGCGCCGGGACAGGGCTACGAGCAGTACTTC. Translated, it gives CSVAPGQGYEQYF.